A single sample gave rise to the 16 T cell receptor beta chains below, sequenced in a study of blood T cell repertoires in COVID-19 (dated by TCRdb to about 2020). Library method: the immunoSEQ multiplex PCR assay. TCRdb limited this immuneACCESS table to in-frame rearrangements with V and J called. A share of clones is missing; checked studies link under half to unresolved V genes, and the rest is unexplained. The sample table shows some 460,000 clones, and around 89% are seen once. 4% to 4.5% of the sample belongs to the ten largest clones. Sequencing was performed on peripheral blood. All receptors derive from a woman aged 25 to 45 with acute or convalescent COVID-19.

The chain couples TRBV7-3 to TRBJ1-1; D not resolved. Trimming left V 0 bases short and J 4 bases short, with 6 bases between. The V gene's germline CDR1 is SGHTA and CDR2 FQGTGA. CDR3 length: 13 amino acids. CDR3 sequence reads: CASSLTIATEAFF. CDR3 nucleotide sequence: TGTGCCAGCAGCTTAACTATAGCCACTGAAGCTTTCTTT.

CDR3 DNA: TGTGCCACCCAGGGCCAGTCCTATGGCTACACCTTC. This encodes CATQGQSYGYTF. The V call is TRBV10-3, the J call TRBJ1-2, with D possibly being TRBD1 (5 bases). CDR1 and CDR2 from the germline V gene are ENHRY and SYGVKD. The CDR3 covers 12 residues. V lost 10 bases and J 4 bases, leaving 13 bases between the germline ends.

The rearrangement joins TRBV4-1 to TRBJ2-5, with TRBD1 matching over 7 bases. V gave up 1 base and J gave up 5 bases; unmatched junction bases: 7. The CDR3 totals 15 residues. Germline assignment: CDR1 MGHRA and CDR2 YSYEKL. CDR3 DNA: TGCGCCAGCAGCCAAGGTCACAGGGGAGCTGAGACCCAGTACTTC. This codes for CASSQGHRGAETQYF.

This chain joins TRBV19 and TRBJ1-2, with 8 bases that match TRBD1. This CDR3 contains 12 residues. V lost 6 bases, J lost 6 bases, and 3 bases stayed unmatched. CDR1 and CDR2 from the germline V gene are LNHDA and SQIVND (reference sequence). For the CDR3, the DNA is TGTGCCAGTAGCACAGGGGGAAATGGCTACACCTTC. It codes for CASSTGGNGYTF. The whole variable domain, remainder taken from reference TRBV19 and TRBJ1-2, is DGGITQSPKYLFRKEGQNVTLSCEQNLNHDAMYWYRQDPGQGLRLIYYSQIVNDFQKGDIAEGYSVSREKKESFPLTVTSAQKNPTAFYLCASSTGGNGYTFGSGTRLTVV.

This chain joins TRBV5-1 and TRBJ1-2, with 7 nucleotides matching TRBD1. Germline loops: CDR1 SGHRS, CDR2 YFSETQ. This CDR3 contains 16 residues. J lost 3 bases, V lost 0 bases, and 8 bases had no gene match. In nucleotides, the CDR3 is TGCGCCAGCAGCTTGGAGGAATCCGGGACAGACTATGGCTACACCTTC. Translating it yields CASSLEESGTDYGYTF.

This rearrangement joins TRBV24-1 to TRBJ2-3; no clear D. The CDR3 has 13 residues. Trimming stripped 1 base from V and 7 bases from J, with 8 bases between. Germline CDR1 KGHDR, CDR2 SFDVKD. CDR3 loop: CATSDFRENTQYF. The CDR3 DNA reads TGTGCCACCAGTGATTTTCGAGAGAATACGCAGTATTTT.

This clone was recorded a few times. The genes are TRBV2 and TRBJ1-1; D ambiguous. The CDR3 loop spans 13 amino acids. V lost 8 bases to trimming and J lost 2 bases, with 12 bases between them. Looked up from germline, CDR1 is SNHLY and CDR2 is FYNNEI. The CDR3 sequence is CASSVSGNTEAFF. The CDR3 DNA sequence: TGTGCCAGCTCCGTTTCGGGAAACACTGAAGCTTTCTTT.

This clone was detected once. V gene TRBV24-1 combines with J gene TRBJ1-4, with TRBD1 matching over 7 bases. Germline V gene lookup returns CDR1 KGHDR and CDR2 SFDVKD. The junction had 5 bases not matched to a gene; V was cut back by 4 bases and J by 7 bases. This CDR3 region has 14 residues. The CDR3 nucleotides are TGTGCCACCAGTGAACCGGGACAGCCTGAAAAACTGTTTTTT. It encodes CATSEPGQPEKLFF.

The chain combines TRBV10-2 with TRBJ1-2; TRBD1 aligns across 8 bases. This CDR3 region has 14 residues. Germline CDR1 reads WSHSY; CDR2 reads SAAADI. J gave up 7 bases and V 8 bases, and 12 bases lay outside the gene matches. The CDR3 DNA reads TGCGCCAGCTGGCCATCACAGGGGGTAGGTGGCTACACCTTC. Translated, it gives CASWPSQGVGGYTF.

The chain carries TRBV7-2 and TRBJ2-5, with 7 bases identical to TRBD2. Unmatched junction bases numbered 4, after V lost 1 base and J lost 2 bases. Germline V CDR1 and CDR2: SGHTA, FQGNSA. The CDR3 is 15 residues long. The CDR3: CASSLDSGGQETQYF. CDR3 nucleotide sequence: TGTGCCAGCAGCTTAGATTCCGGGGGGCAAGAGACCCAGTACTTC.

The chain couples TRBV7-2 to TRBJ1-1, with D unresolved. This CDR3 is built from 13 residues. In germline, CDR1 is SGHTA, CDR2 FQGNSA. The V end was cut by 3 bases, the J end by 1 base, with 6 bases between. The chain's CDR3 is CASSLRPNTEAFF. As DNA, the CDR3 is TGTGCCAGCAGCTTGAGGCCGAACACTGAAGCTTTCTTT.

The chain joins TRBV2 to TRBJ1-3, with D tentatively TRBD1 (6 bases). CDR1 is SNHLY and CDR2 is FYNNEI in the germline V gene. V shed 8 bases and J shed 0 bases, with 11 bases lying between them. This CDR3 region has 14 residues. CDR3 protein: CASWGGDSGNTIYF. The CDR3 nucleotides are TGTGCCAGCTGGGGGGGCGACTCTGGAAACACCATATATTTT.

CDR3 loop: CASSLGDRVQPQHF. CDR3 in DNA: TGTGCCAGCAGCTTGGGAGACAGGGTTCAGCCCCAGCATTTT. This chain links TRBV7-9 with TRBJ1-5; 7 bases agree with TRBD1. Germline V gene sequence: CDR1 SEHNR, CDR2 FQNEAQ (reference sequence). The CDR3 extends over 14 amino acids. V lost 3 bases to trimming and J lost 6 bases; unmatched junction nucleotides: 5.

The CDR3 region has the DNA TGTGCCAGTAGTATAGTGGGATCATCGGGAAATGAGCAGTTCTTC. Its protein product is CASSIVGSSGNEQFF. The rearrangement joins TRBV19 to TRBJ2-1; D might be TRBD2 (5 bases). V lost 1 base to trimming and J lost 7 bases, with 14 bases between them. The CDR3 consists of 15 residues. Germline assignment: CDR1 LNHDA and CDR2 SQIVND (reference sequence). Using reference TRBV19 and TRBJ2-1 for the parts outside the CDR3, the full variable domain is DGGITQSPKYLFRKEGQNVTLSCEQNLNHDAMYWYRQDPGQGLRLIYYSQIVNDFQKGDIAEGYSVSREKKESFPLTVTSAQKNPTAFYLCASSIVGSSGNEQFFGPGTRLTVL.

The rearrangement links TRBV21-1 to TRBJ2-5; TRBD2, as called in the table, went unchecked against the DNA. TRBV21-1 is a listed pseudogene. The CDR3 loop spans 19 amino acids. This CDR3 reads CASSKKGPLSRGAQETQYF. CDR3 sequence (DNA): TGTGCCAGCAGCAAAAAGGGCCCTCTCTCGCGGGGGGCCCAAGAGACCCAGTACTTC.

The V call is TRBV11-2, the J call TRBJ2-4, with TRBD2 matching over 8 bases. Unmatched junction bases numbered 8, after V lost 2 bases and J lost 2 bases. The CDR3 extends over 17 amino acids. CDR1 is SGHAT, CDR2 FQNNGV, per germline. DNA for the CDR3: TGTGCCAGCAGCTTACGTAGTAGCGGGGTAACCAAAAACATTCAGTACTTC. It yields the protein CASSLRSSGVTKNIQYF.